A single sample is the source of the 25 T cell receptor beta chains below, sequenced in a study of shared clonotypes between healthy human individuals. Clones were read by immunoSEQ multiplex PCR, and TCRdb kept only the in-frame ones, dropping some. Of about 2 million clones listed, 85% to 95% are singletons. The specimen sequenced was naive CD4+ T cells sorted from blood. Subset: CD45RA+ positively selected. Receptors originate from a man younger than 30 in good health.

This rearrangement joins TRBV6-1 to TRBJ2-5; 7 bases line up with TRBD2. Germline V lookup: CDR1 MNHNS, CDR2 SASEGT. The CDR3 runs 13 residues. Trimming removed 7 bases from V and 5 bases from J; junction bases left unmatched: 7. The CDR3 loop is CASKRGGFETQYF. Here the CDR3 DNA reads TGTGCCAGCAAAAGGGGAGGGTTTGAGACCCAGTACTTC.

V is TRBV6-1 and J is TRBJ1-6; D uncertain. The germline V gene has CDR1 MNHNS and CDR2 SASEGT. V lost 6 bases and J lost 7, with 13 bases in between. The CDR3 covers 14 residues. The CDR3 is CASSPIVGNSPLHF. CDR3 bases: TGTGCCAGCAGCCCCATAGTGGGGAATTCACCCCTCCACTTT.

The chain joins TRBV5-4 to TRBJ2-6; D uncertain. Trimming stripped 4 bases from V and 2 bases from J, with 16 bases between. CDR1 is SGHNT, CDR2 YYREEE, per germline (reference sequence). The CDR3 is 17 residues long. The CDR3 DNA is TGTGCCAGCAGCGCCGAAGCCGTTACCACTGGGGCCAACGTCCTGACTTTC. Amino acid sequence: CASSAEAVTTGANVLTF.

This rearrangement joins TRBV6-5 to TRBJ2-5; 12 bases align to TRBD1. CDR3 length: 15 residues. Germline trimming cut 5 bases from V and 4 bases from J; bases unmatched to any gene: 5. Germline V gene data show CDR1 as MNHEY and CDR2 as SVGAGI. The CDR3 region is CASSGTGGRGETQYF. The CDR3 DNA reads TGTGCCAGCAGTGGGACAGGGGGCAGGGGAGAGACCCAGTACTTC.

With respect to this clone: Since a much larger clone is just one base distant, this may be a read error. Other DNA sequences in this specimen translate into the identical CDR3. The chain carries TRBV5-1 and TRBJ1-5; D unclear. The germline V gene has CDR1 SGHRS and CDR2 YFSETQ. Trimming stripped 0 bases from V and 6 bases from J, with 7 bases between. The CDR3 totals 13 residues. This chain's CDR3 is CASSLGGGQPQHF. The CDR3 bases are TGCGCCAGCAGCTTGGGGGGAGGTCAGCCCCAGCATTTT. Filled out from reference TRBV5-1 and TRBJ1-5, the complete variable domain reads KAGVTQTPRYLIKTRGQQVTLSCSPISGHRSVSWYQQTPGQGLQFLFEYFSETQRNKGNFPGRFSGRQFSNSRSEMNVSTLELGDSALYLCASSLGGGQPQHFGDGTRLSIL.

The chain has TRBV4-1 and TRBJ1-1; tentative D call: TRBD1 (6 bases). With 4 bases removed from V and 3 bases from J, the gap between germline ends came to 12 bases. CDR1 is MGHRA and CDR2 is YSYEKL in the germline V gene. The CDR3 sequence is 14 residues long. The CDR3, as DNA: TGCGCCAGCAGCCGGCCCCAGGGGTACACTGAAGCTTTCTTT. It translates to CASSRPQGYTEAFF.

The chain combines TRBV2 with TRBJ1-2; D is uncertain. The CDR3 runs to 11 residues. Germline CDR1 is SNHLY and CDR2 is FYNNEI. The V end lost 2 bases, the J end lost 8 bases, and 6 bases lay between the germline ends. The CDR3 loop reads CASSEQGGYTF. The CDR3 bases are TGTGCCAGCAGTGAACAAGGCGGCTACACCTTC.

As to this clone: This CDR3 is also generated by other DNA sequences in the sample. The CDR3 region has the DNA TGTGCCAGCAGTAGGGGGCAAAGCACAGATACGCAGTATTTT. Protein sequence: CASSRGQSTDTQYF. The V gene is TRBV28, the J gene TRBJ2-3, with 7 bases fitting TRBD1. Losses at the gene ends were 5 bases for V and 0 bases for J; bases not matched to a gene: 2. CDR1 is MDHEN, CDR2 SYDVKM, per germline. This CDR3 spans 14 amino acids. The whole variable domain, filled in from reference TRBV28 and TRBJ2-3, reads DVKVTQSSRYLVKRTGEKVFLECVQDMDHENMFWYRQDPGLGLRLIYFSYDVKMKEKGDIPEGYSVSREKKERFSLILESASTNQTSMYLCASSRGQSTDTQYFGPGTRLTVL.

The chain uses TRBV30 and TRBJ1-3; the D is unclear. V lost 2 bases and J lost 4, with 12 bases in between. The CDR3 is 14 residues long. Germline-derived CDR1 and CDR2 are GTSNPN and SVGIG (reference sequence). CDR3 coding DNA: TGTGCCTGGAGTTCCCGGCGTTCGGGAAACACCATATATTTT. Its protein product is CAWSSRRSGNTIYF.

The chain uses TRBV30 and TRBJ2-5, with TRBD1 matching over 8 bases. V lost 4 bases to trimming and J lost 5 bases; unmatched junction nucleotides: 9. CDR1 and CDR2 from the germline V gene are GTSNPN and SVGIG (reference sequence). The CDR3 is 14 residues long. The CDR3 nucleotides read TGTGCCTGGAAACTCAGGGGGCGCTGGGAGACCCAGTACTTC. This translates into CAWKLRGRWETQYF.

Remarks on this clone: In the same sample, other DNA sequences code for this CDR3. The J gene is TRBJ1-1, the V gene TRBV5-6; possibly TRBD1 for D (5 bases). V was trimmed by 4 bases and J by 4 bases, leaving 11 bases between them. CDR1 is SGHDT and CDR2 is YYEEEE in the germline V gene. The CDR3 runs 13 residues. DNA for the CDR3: TGTGCCAGCAGCCTGGAGAGGGGCACTGAAGCTTTCTTT. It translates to CASSLERGTEAFF.

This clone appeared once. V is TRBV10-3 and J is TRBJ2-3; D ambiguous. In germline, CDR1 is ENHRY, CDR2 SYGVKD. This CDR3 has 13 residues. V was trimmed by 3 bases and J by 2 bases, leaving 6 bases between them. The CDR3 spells CAISEDTTDTQYF. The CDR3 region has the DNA TGTGCCATCAGTGAAGATACCACAGATACGCAGTATTTT.

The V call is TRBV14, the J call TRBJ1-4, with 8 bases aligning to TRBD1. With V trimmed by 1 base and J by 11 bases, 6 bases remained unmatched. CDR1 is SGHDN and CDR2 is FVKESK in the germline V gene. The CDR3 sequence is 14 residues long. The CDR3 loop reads CASSQAGGGGKLFF. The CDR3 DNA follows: TGTGCCAGCAGCCAAGCAGGGGGCGGCGGCAAACTGTTTTTT.

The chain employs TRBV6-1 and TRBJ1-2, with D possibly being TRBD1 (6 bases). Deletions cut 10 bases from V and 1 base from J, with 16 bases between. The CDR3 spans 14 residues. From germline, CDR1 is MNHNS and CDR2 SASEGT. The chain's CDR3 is CAITPGHNNYGYTF. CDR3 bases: TGTGCCATCACTCCGGGACATAATAACTATGGCTACACCTTC.

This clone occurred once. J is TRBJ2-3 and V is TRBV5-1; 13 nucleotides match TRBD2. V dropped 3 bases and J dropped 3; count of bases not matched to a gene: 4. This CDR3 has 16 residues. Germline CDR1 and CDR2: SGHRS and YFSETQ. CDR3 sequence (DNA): TGCGCCAGCAGCTCGGGACTAGCGGGGCCAACAGATACGCAGTATTTT. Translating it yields CASSSGLAGPTDTQYF.

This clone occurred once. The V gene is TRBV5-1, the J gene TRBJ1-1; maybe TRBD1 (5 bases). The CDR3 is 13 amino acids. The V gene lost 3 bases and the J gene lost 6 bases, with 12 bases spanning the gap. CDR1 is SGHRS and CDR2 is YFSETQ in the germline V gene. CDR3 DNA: TGCGCCAGCAGCTGGACCCGGGACGCTGAAGCTTTCTTT. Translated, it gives CASSWTRDAEAFF.

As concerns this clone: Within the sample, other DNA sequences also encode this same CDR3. The CDR3 coding sequence is TGTGCCAGCTTCGGACAGGGACGCAATGAGCAGTTCTTC. This gives the protein CASFGQGRNEQFF. The chain has TRBV28 and TRBJ2-1; the match to TRBD1 covers 8 bases. This CDR3 is built from 13 residues. The V segment lost 8 bases and the J segment 6 bases; nucleotides outside the gene matches: 6. In germline, CDR1 is MDHEN, CDR2 SYDVKM.

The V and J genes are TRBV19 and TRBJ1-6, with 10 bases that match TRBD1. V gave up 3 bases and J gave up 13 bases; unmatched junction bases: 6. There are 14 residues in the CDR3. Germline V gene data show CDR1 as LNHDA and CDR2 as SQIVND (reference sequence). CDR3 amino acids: CASSMGQGSFPLHF. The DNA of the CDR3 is TGTGCCAGTAGTATGGGACAGGGGTCTTTTCCCCTCCACTTT.

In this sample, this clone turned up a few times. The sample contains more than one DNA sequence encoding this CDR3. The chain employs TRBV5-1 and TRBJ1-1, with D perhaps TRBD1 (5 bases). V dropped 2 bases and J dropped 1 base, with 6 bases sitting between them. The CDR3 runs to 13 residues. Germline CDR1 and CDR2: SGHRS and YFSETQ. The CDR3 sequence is CASSLRGNTEAFF. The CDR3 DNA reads TGCGCCAGCAGCTTAAGGGGGAACACTGAAGCTTTCTTT.

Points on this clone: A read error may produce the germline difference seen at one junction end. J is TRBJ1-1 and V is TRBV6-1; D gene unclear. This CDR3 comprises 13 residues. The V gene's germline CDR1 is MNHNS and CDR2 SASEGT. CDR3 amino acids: CASREGHNTEAFF. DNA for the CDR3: TGTGCCAGCAGGGAAGGGCACAACACTGAAGCTTTCTTT.

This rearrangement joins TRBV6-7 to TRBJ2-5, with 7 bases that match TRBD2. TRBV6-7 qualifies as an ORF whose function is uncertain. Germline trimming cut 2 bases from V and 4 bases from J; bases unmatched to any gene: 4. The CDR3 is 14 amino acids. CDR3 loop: CASSYRGVGETQYF. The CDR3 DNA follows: TGTGCCAGCAGTTACCGGGGGGTGGGAGAGACCCAGTACTTC.

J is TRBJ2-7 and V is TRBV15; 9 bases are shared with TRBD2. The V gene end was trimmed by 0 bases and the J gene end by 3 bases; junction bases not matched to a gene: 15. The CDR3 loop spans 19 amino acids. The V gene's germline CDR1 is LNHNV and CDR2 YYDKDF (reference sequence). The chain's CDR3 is CATSRDPVAGVGLVYEQYF. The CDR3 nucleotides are TGTGCCACCAGCAGAGATCCAGTAGCGGGAGTCGGTTTAGTCTACGAGCAGTACTTC.

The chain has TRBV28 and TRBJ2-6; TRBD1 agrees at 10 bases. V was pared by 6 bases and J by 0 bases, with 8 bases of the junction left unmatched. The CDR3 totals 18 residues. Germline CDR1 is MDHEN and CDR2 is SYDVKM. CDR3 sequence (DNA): TGTGCCAGCAGCCGCGGGGGACAGGGGAACTCTGGGGCCAACGTCCTGACTTTC. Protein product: CASSRGGQGNSGANVLTF.

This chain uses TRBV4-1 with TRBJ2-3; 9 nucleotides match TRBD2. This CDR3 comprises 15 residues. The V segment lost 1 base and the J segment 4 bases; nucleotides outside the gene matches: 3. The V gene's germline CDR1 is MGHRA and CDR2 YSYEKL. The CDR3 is CASSQASGVPDTQYF. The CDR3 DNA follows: TGCGCCAGCAGCCAAGCTAGCGGGGTGCCAGATACGCAGTATTTT.

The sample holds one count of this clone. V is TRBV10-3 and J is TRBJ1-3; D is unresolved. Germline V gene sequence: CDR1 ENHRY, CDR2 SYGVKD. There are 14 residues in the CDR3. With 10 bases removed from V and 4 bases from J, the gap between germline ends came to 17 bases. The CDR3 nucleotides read TGTGCCACCGCAGAGAATCCGGGAGGAAACACCATATATTTT. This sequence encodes CATAENPGGNTIYF.